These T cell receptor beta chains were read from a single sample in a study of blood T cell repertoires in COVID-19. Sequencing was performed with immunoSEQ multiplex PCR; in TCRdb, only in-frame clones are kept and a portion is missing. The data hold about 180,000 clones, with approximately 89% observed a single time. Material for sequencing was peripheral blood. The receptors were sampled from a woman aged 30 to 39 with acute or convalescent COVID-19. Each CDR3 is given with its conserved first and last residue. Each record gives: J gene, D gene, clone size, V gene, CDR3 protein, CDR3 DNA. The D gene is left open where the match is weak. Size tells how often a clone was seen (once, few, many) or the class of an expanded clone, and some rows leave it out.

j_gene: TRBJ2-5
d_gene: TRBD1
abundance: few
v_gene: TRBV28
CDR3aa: CASSLPGGETQYF
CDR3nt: TGTGCCAGCAGTTTACCAGGGGGCGAGACCCAGTACTTC

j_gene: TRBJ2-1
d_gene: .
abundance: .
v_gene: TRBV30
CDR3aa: CAWKGSFNEQFF
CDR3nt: TGTGCCTGGAAGGGGTCCTTCAATGAGCAGTTCTTC

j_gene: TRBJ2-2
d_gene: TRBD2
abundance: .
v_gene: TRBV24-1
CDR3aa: CATRAGDTGELFF
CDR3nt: TGTGCCACCAGAGCGGGGGACACCGGGGAGCTGTTTTTT

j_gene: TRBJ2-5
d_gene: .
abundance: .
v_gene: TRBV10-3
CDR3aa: CAISEGAETQYF
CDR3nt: TGTGCCATCAGTGAGGGGGCAGAGACCCAGTACTTC

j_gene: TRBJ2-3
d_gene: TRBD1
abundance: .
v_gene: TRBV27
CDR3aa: CASSSTGTDTDTQYF
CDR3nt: TGTGCCAGCAGTTCCACCGGGACAGACACAGATACGCAGTATTTT

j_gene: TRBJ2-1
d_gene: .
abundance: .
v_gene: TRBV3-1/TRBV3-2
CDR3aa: CASSQDDRSLF
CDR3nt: TGTGCCAGCAGCCAAGACGACAGGAGCCTCTTC

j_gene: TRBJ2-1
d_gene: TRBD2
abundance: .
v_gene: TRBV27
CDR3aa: CASSYLGGTSVQFF
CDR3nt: TGTGCCAGCAGTTACCTCGGAGGGACTAGTGTTCAGTTCTTC

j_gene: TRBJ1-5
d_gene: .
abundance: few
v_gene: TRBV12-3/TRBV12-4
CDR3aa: CASSPTYYQPQHF
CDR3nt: TGTGCCAGCAGTCCTACCTACTATCAGCCCCAGCATTTT

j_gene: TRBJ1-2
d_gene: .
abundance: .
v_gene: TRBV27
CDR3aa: CASSLHGNYGYTF
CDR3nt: TGTGCCAGCAGTTTACACGGGAACTATGGCTACACCTTC

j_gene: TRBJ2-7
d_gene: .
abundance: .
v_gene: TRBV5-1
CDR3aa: CASSLETYYEQYF
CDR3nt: TGCGCCAGCAGCTTGGAAACTTACTACGAGCAGTACTTC

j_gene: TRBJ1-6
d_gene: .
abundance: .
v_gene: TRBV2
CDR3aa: CASSGSYNSPLHF
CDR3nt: TGTGCCAGCAGCGGGTCGTATAATTCACCCCTCCACTTT

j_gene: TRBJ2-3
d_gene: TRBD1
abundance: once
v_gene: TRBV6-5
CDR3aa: CASRRDRYTDTQYF
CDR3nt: TGTGCCAGCAGGCGGGACAGGTACACAGATACGCAGTATTTT

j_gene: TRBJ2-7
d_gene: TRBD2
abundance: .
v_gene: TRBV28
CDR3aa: CASSSGWGRGTSGSYEQYF
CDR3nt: TGTGCCAGCAGTTCGGGTTGGGGACGGGGGACTAGCGGGAGTTACGAGCAGTACTTC